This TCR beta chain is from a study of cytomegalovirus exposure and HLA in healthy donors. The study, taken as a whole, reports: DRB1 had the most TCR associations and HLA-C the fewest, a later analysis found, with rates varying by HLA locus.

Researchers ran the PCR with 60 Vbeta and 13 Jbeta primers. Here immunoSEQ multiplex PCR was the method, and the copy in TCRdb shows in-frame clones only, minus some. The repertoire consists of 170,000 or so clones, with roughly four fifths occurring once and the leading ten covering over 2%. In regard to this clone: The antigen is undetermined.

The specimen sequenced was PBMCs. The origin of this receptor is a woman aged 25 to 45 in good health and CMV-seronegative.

The CDR3 protein is CAIQGLGTGELFF. The CDR3 nucleotides are TGTGCCATACAGGGATTGGGCACCGGGGAGCTGTTTTTT. The V call is TRBV6-5, the J call TRBJ2-2; maybe TRBD1 (6 bases). Germline V gene data show CDR1 as MNHEY and CDR2 as SVGAGI. V lost 10 bases, J lost 4 bases, and 13 bases lay in between. This CDR3 spans 13 amino acids.